This TCR beta chain originates from a study of response to subunit inactivated influenza vaccine. Notes on the study in general: Every seasonal influenza vaccination brings in few new T cells, the authors suggested.

TCRdb reanalysed the RT-PCR reads using MiXCR and keeps one entry per CDR3 protein. The data hold around 520,000 distinct CDR3 sequences, with 25% observed a single time. The CDR3 loop spans 15 amino acids. V gave up 3 bases and J gave up 0 bases, with 10 bases separating them. CDR1 and CDR2 (germline): SGDLS, YYNGEE. On this clonotype: No antigen is known for it.

The sequence was collected from a man aged 45 to 65 who received an inactivated influenza vaccine. The input for sequencing was CD4+ T cells sorted from PBMCs, taken around 5 days after vaccination. The chain recombines TRBV9 with TRBJ2-1; possible D gene TRBD2, 6 bases. CDR3 protein: CASSAPGSSYNEQFF. The CDR3 DNA reads TGTGCCAGCAGCGCTCCCGGGAGCTCCTACAATGAGCAGTTCTTC.